These 16 T cell receptor beta chains were sequenced from one sample in a study of T cells expressing NK-cell markers. TCRdb reanalyzed the 5' RACE reads and collapses them to one entry per CDR3 protein, without DNA. Across about 550,000 distinct CDR3 sequences, the top ten clones capture 3% to 4.5% of the sample. Sequencing was done on a sample of blood T cells: a sorted CD56 or NKG2C T cell subset, CD4+ or CD8+ T cells, or bulk PBMC T cells (not recorded which). Receptors were obtained from a man aged 18 to 35 in good health.

The chain is built from TRBV10-3 and TRBJ1-4; the D gene TCRdb calls, TRBD1, cannot be checked with no DNA. Germline V lookup: CDR1 ENHRY, CDR2 SYGVKD. This CDR3 comprises 14 residues. The CDR3 loop is CAISPAATNEKLFF.

This chain links TRBV29-1 with TRBJ2-5; TCRdb calls TRBD1, which cannot be checked without DNA. The CDR3 length is 16 residues. Germline V gene lookup returns CDR1 SQVTM and CDR2 ANQGSEA. This CDR3 reads CSVETLSPRGQETQYF.

V usage is TRBV6-5 and J usage is TRBJ1-6; no DNA is available, so the TRBD1 call from TCRdb remains unchecked. CDR3 length: 17 residues. Per germline, CDR1 MNHEY and CDR2 SVGAGI. CDR3 sequence: CASSYSRTGASNSPLHF.

The gene calls are TRBV11-3 and TRBJ2-1; no DNA is available, so the TRBD1 call from TCRdb remains unchecked. This CDR3 is 17 amino acids long. The germline gives CDR1 SGHNT, CDR2 YENEEA. This CDR3 is CASSLQGGTSAYNEQFF.

The chain employs TRBV18 and TRBJ1-1; TCRdb picks TRBD1, but there is no DNA to check that call. The CDR3 is 15 residues long. Germline CDR1 KGHSH, CDR2 LQKENI. The CDR3 loop reads CASSPPGTQGTEAFF.

V and J are TRBV20-1 and TRBJ2-2; there is no DNA to check the TCRdb D call of TRBD2. The CDR3 totals 16 residues. Germline V gene data show CDR1 as DFQATT and CDR2 as SNEGSKA (reference sequence). The CDR3 protein is CSASPTERANTGELFF.

V gene TRBV7-9 combines with J gene TRBJ2-1; there is no DNA to check the TCRdb D call of TRBD2. The CDR3 extends over 15 amino acids. CDR1 and CDR2 from the germline V gene are SEHNR and FQNEAQ (reference sequence). CDR3 loop: CASSLLAGGYNEQFF.

This sequence joins TRBV10-2 and TRBJ1-1; TCRdb's D gene call, TRBD1, goes unchecked for lack of DNA. Germline-derived CDR1 and CDR2 are WSHSY and SAAADI. The CDR3 spans 14 residues. The CDR3 sequence is CASTPSGLNTEAFF.

The chain uses TRBV19 and TRBJ2-7; without DNA, the TCRdb call of TRBD1 cannot be checked. CDR3 length: 15 residues. Germline values: CDR1 LNHDA, CDR2 SQIVND (reference sequence). The CDR3 loop is CASRANTGGTYEQYF.

The chain uses TRBV5-1 and TRBJ2-3; TCRdb reports TRBD2, a call that lacks DNA to check it against. This CDR3 has 17 amino acids. Germline V CDR1 and CDR2: SGHRS, YFSETQ. Here the CDR3 reads CASSFPISGSDTDTQYF.

The V call is TRBV7-9, the J call TRBJ2-5; TCRdb outputs TRBD1, but without DNA this stays unchecked. This CDR3 comprises 15 residues. Germline CDR1 is SEHNR and CDR2 is FQNEAQ (reference sequence). The CDR3 loop is CASSLWSGQAETQYF.

This chain connects TRBV5-6 to TRBJ2-3. The CDR3 totals 15 residues. CDR1 and CDR2 (germline): SGHDT, YYEEEE. The CDR3 region is CASSLQLSGTDTQYF.

The CDR3 sequence: CASSITGGDGYTF. The chain employs TRBV6-5 and TRBJ1-2; lacking DNA, the TRBD1 call made by TCRdb goes unchecked. Germline assignment: CDR1 MNHEY and CDR2 SVGAGI. This CDR3 is 13 amino acids long.

The V call is TRBV5-5, the J call TRBJ2-4; as DNA is missing, the TRBD1 call by TCRdb cannot be tested. The CDR3 length is 18 residues. CDR1 is SGHKS and CDR2 is YYEKEE in the germline V gene (reference sequence). The CDR3 region is CASSLDPAGRLTKNIQYF.

The V and J genes are TRBV4-3 and TRBJ1-2; TCRdb proposes TRBD1, but this gene call is untestable without DNA. This CDR3 has 15 amino acids. Germline V lookup: CDR1 LGHNA, CDR2 YSLEER. The CDR3 here is CASSQDVAGDYGYTF.

The V and J genes are TRBV4-3 and TRBJ1-1; the D call of TRBD1 rests on TCRdb alone, since no DNA is present to check it. The CDR3 covers 15 residues. Germline CDR1 and CDR2: LGHNA and YSLEER. CDR3 region: CASSPVGGGRTEAFF.